The 20 T cell receptor beta chains below were found in one sample sequenced in a study of blood T cell repertoires in COVID-19. The repertoire was sequenced with immunoSEQ multiplex PCR; TCRdb's copy has only in-frame clones and lacks some. The sample has more than 30,000 clones, about 80% seen once. Sequenced sample: peripheral blood. The receptor source for this set is a woman aged 70 to 79 with acute or convalescent COVID-19.

This clone was seen a single time. This sequence joins TRBV27 and TRBJ2-2, with 8 positions matching TRBD2. The CDR3 sequence is 14 residues long. Trimming at V came to 11 bases and at J to 5 bases, leaving 10 bases not matched to a gene. Germline V gives CDR1 MNHEY, CDR2 SMNVEV (reference sequence). The CDR3 nucleotides are TGTGCCGCCGTCGCGTTAGCGGGAACCGGGGAGCTGTTTTTT. It yields the protein CAAVALAGTGELFF.

This clone was counted a few times. The J gene is TRBJ1-1, the V gene TRBV28, with D possibly matching TRBD1 (5 bases). V gave up 2 bases and J gave up 6 bases, with 13 bases separating them. The CDR3 spans 14 residues. Looked up from germline, CDR1 is MDHEN and CDR2 is SYDVKM. Here the CDR3 DNA reads TGTGCCAGCAGTTTAAGGGGAGGGTCCGCTGAAGCTTTCTTT. This gives the protein CASSLRGGSAEAFF.

Sample share makes this clone medium-sized. The rearrangement uses TRBV29-1 and TRBJ2-6; 9 bases agree with TRBD1. The CDR3 is 18 residues long. Per the germline V gene, CDR1 is SQVTM and CDR2 is ANQGSEA. With V trimmed by 6 bases and J by 0 bases, 12 bases remained unmatched. The CDR3 sequence is CSVPGTGSSSSGANVLTF. The CDR3 DNA is TGCAGCGTCCCCGGGACAGGGTCTTCAAGCTCTGGGGCCAACGTCCTGACTTTC.

The J gene is TRBJ2-4, the V gene TRBV5-1; D may be TRBD2 (5 bases). The V gene's germline CDR1 is SGHRS and CDR2 YFSETQ. This CDR3 spans 13 amino acids. V dropped 5 bases and J dropped 8 bases, with 14 bases sitting between them. The CDR3 loop reads CASRAVPGDIQYF. For the CDR3, the DNA is TGCGCCAGCAGAGCGGTCCCCGGGGACATTCAGTACTTC.

V usage is TRBV10-3 and J usage is TRBJ1-2, with 7 bases fitting TRBD1. Germline V gives CDR1 ENHRY, CDR2 SYGVKD. V was pared by 10 bases and J by 6 bases, with 14 bases of the junction left unmatched. This CDR3 has 14 residues. The chain's CDR3 is CATIPGTERDGYTF. The CDR3 DNA sequence: TGTGCCACGATCCCAGGGACAGAGCGGGATGGCTACACCTTC.

The V and J genes are TRBV5-1 and TRBJ1-5; D remains unclear. Germline V gene data show CDR1 as SGHRS and CDR2 as YFSETQ. CDR3 size: 15 residues. The germline V and J ends were trimmed by 0 bases and 0 bases, with 7 bases remaining between them. CDR3 sequence (DNA): TGCGCCAGCAGCTTGGATCCAGGTAGCAATCAGCCCCAGCATTTT. As protein: CASSLDPGSNQPQHF. The variable domain in full, with the rest retrieved from reference TRBV5-1 and TRBJ1-5, is KAGVTQTPRYLIKTRGQQVTLSCSPISGHRSVSWYQQTPGQGLQFLFEYFSETQRNKGNFPGRFSGRQFSNSRSEMNVSTLELGDSALYLCASSLDPGSNQPQHFGDGTRLSIL.

This clone came up once. The chain couples TRBV7-9 to TRBJ2-5, with TRBD1 matching over 9 bases. This CDR3 spans 15 amino acids. V dropped 2 bases and J dropped 2; count of bases not matched to a gene: 3. Germline assignment: CDR1 SEHNR and CDR2 FQNEAQ (reference sequence). The CDR3 DNA reads as TGTGCCAGCAGCTTAAGGGGGACAGGGCAAGAGACCCAGTACTTC. Its translation is CASSLRGTGQETQYF.

V is TRBV19 and J is TRBJ2-2, with TRBD1 matching 8 bases. Germline values: CDR1 LNHDA, CDR2 SQIVND (reference sequence). This CDR3 is 14 amino acids long. Losses at the gene ends were 7 bases for V and 7 bases for J; bases not matched to a gene: 8. This CDR3 reads CASKDRAIGGELFF. CDR3 sequence (DNA): TGTGCCAGTAAGGACAGGGCTATCGGCGGGGAGCTGTTTTTT. Based on the CDR3 plus reference TRBV19 and TRBJ2-2, the full variable domain is DGGITQSPKYLFRKEGQNVTLSCEQNLNHDAMYWYRQDPGQGLRLIYYSQIVNDFQKGDIAEGYSVSREKKESFPLTVTSAQKNPTAFYLCASKDRAIGGELFFGEGSRLTVL.

V usage is TRBV19 and J usage is TRBJ2-3; possible D gene TRBD2, 6 bases. The V end lost 2 bases, the J end lost 1 base, and 13 bases lay between the germline ends. The germline CDR1 and CDR2 sequences are LNHDA and SQIVND (reference sequence). The CDR3 loop spans 16 amino acids. As DNA, the CDR3 is TGTGCCAGTAGTATAAAGGGAGGTCGTCGCACAGATACGCAGTATTTT. This translates into CASSIKGGRRTDTQYF.

The chain is built from TRBV3-1 (or the pseudogene TRBV3-2) and TRBJ2-7; 11 nucleotides align to TRBD1. Germline trimming cut 5 bases from V and 4 bases from J; bases unmatched to any gene: 19. The CDR3 is 19 residues long. Germline loops: CDR1 LGHDT, CDR2 YNNKEL (reference sequence). CDR3 DNA: TGTGCCAGCAGCTCTTTCCGGACAGGGGGCGCGGGAAGGAGTTACGAGCAGTACTTC. Translating it yields CASSSFRTGGAGRSYEQYF.

This rearrangement joins TRBV5-4 to TRBJ2-5; 11 nucleotides line up with TRBD2. The CDR3 is made up of 15 amino acids. J lost 9 bases, V lost 4 bases, and 11 bases had no gene match. Germline CDR1 is SGHNT and CDR2 is YYREEE (reference sequence). CDR3 coding DNA: TGTGCCAGCAGCCCTACGACGACTAGCGGGGCGGCCCAGTACTTC. It translates to CASSPTTTSGAAQYF.

The rearrangement links TRBV27 to TRBJ2-7; 8 bases map to TRBD1. There are 15 residues in the CDR3. From germline, CDR1 is MNHEY and CDR2 SMNVEV (reference sequence). The V segment lost 7 bases and the J segment 3 bases; nucleotides outside the gene matches: 11. The CDR3 reads CASTFQGADNYEQYF. Written as DNA, the CDR3 is TGTGCCAGCACCTTTCAGGGGGCTGACAACTACGAGCAGTACTTC.

The table lists this clone with a count of one. CDR3 loop: CASSKGTGGGSGGYTF. For the CDR3, the DNA is TGTGCCAGCAGCAAGGGGACAGGGGGCGGCAGCGGTGGCTACACCTTC. This chain joins TRBV5-4 and TRBJ1-2, with 12 bases aligning to TRBD1. Looked up from germline, CDR1 is SGHNT and CDR2 is YYREEE (reference sequence). The V and J ends lost 4 bases and 7 bases, in that order; junction bases with no gene match: 11. CDR3 length: 16 amino acids.

The chain carries TRBV29-1 and TRBJ1-5; D not resolved. Deletions cut 7 bases from V and 10 bases from J, with 17 bases between. CDR3 length: 12 amino acids. Germline V gene lookup returns CDR1 SQVTM and CDR2 ANQGSEA. The CDR3 protein is CSGREPQGPQHF. CDR3 coding DNA: TGCAGCGGCCGGGAGCCACAAGGACCCCAGCATTTT.

The table lists this clone with a few counts. The chain couples TRBV3-1 (or the pseudogene TRBV3-2) to TRBJ2-1; no definite D call. The V and J ends lost 0 bases and 0 bases respectively, with 9 bases between them. CDR1 LGHDT and CDR2 YNNKEL come from the germline V gene (reference sequence). CDR3 size: 16 residues. DNA for the CDR3: TGTGCCAGCAGCCAAGATGCGCGGTTCTCCTACAATGAGCAGTTCTTC. Residues: CASSQDARFSYNEQFF.

This chain links TRBV5-6 with TRBJ1-2; 7 nucleotides align to TRBD1. With V trimmed by 4 bases and J by 4 bases, 4 bases remained unmatched. The CDR3 sequence is 13 residues long. The germline CDR1 and CDR2 sequences are SGHDT and YYEEEE. In DNA form, the CDR3 reads TGTGCCAGCAGCAAGAGGACAGGCTATGGCTACACCTTC. Translated: CASSKRTGYGYTF.

The chain combines TRBV12-1 with TRBJ2-5; no DNA check was done on the table's D call, TRBD1. TRBV12-1 is given as a pseudogene. The CDR3 spans 13 residues. The CDR3 nucleotides are TGTGCCAGCAGCTTAACAGGGAAAGAGACCCAGTACTTC. As protein: CASSLTGKETQYF.

The chain uses TRBV19 and TRBJ1-3, with TRBD1 matching over 8 bases. From germline, CDR1 is LNHDA and CDR2 SQIVND (reference sequence). The CDR3 sequence is 15 residues long. V lost 1 base to trimming and J lost 2 bases; unmatched junction nucleotides: 1. As DNA, the CDR3 is TGTGCCAGTAGTATAGGCAGGGGGCCTGGAAACACCATATATTTT. Protein sequence: CASSIGRGPGNTIYF.

The V and J genes are TRBV6-5 and TRBJ2-7; 8 nucleotides match TRBD2. J lost 4 bases, V lost 6 bases, and 8 bases had no gene match. CDR3 length equals 14 residues. Germline loops: CDR1 MNHEY, CDR2 SVGAGI. The CDR3 sequence is CASSPSGSNYEQYF. DNA for the CDR3: TGTGCCAGCAGCCCGAGCGGGAGCAATTACGAGCAGTACTTC.

J is TRBJ2-7 and V is TRBV21-1; TRBD1 is the table's D call and was not checked against the DNA. TRBV21-1 is a documented pseudogene. CDR3 length: 14 residues. CDR3 in amino acids: CASSNPRTPYEQYF. The CDR3 coding sequence is TGTGCCAGCAGCAATCCCAGGACACCCTACGAGCAGTACTTC.